This TCR beta chain came from a study of T cell repertoires in cytomegalovirus infection. In the study overall: Matching HLA type and CMV infection were both indicated by public TCR beta signatures.

Note on this clonotype: Its antigen is not known.

Via MiXCR, TCRdb re-called the reads, giving one row per CDR3 protein. The sample consists of around 740,000 distinct CDR3 sequences, 35% of them appearing once. The study, taken as a whole, reports: Carriage of CMV together with the relevant HLA was identifiable through cumulative public TCR beta family frequency.

CDR1 is SGDLS, CDR2 YYNGEE, per germline. This CDR3 region has 14 residues. V shed 3 bases, J shed 5 bases, and the junction held 3 bases outside the gene matches. Sequences were obtained from PBMCs. The origin of this receptor is a human donor in good health (CMV status not recorded). Some clones in this sample may be carry-over from other donors' samples. The gene calls are TRBV9 and TRBJ2-1, with 9 bases aligning to TRBD1. The CDR3, as DNA: TGTGCCAGCAGCGACGGGACAGGGCACAATGAGCAGTTCTTC. It encodes CASSDGTGHNEQFF.